The rows below give T cell receptor beta chains drawn from one sample of a study of OX40 agonist ivuxolimab in advanced cancers. TCRdb keeps only in-frame clones here, not all; method: immunoSEQ multiplex PCR. The table includes about 42,000 clones, roughly 90% detected once. The sample was CD4+ or CD8+ T cells sorted from blood, taken in a trial of the OX40 agonist ivuxolimab. The receptors derive from an adult with an advanced solid tumor such as melanoma, head and neck, liver or kidney cancer. Each CDR3 is given with its conserved first and last residue. D genes are given only for firm matches. Part of the rows lack a size; the others show once, few, many or a class for expanded clones.

V,J,D,size,DNA,CDR3
TRBV6-5,TRBJ1-1,NA,NA,TGTGCCAGCAGTTACCTTACCTCTTCGCGGACTGAAGCTTTCTTT,CASSYLTSSRTEAFF
TRBV19,TRBJ1-6,NA,NA,TGTGCCAGTAGGGCCGAGCTCCGAAATTCACCCCTCCACTTT,CASRAELRNSPLHF
TRBV28,TRBJ2-4,TRBD1,once,TGTGCCAGCAGGACAGGGGGCGCTGCCAAAAACATTCAGTACTTC,CASRTGGAAKNIQYF
TRBV5-1,TRBJ2-1,NA,NA,TGCGCCAGCAGCTTGAGGCTTGGCGGAACCTACAATGAGCAGTTCTTC,CASSLRLGGTYNEQFF
TRBV7-9,TRBJ1-3,NA,NA,TGTGCCAGCAGCTCTTACCCGGGACATCGAGTAAACACCATATATTTT,CASSSYPGHRVNTIYF
TRBV6-6,TRBJ2-7,NA,once,TGTGCCAGCAGTTACGCCGGGAGCTCCTACGAGCAGTACTTC,CASSYAGSSYEQYF
TRBV4-1,TRBJ2-7,NA,once,TGCGCCAGCAGCCAGTTAGGAGTAGGGGAGCAGTACTTC,CASSQLGVGEQYF
TRBV19,TRBJ2-7,NA,NA,TGTGCCAGTAGTATGGGACCCCGCTCGGTCCCGTACTTC,CASSMGPRSVPYF
TRBV27,TRBJ1-5,TRBD1,NA,TGTGCCAGCAGTTTACTGGGACAGGGGGCTAGGGGCAATCAGCCCCAGCATTTT,CASSLLGQGARGNQPQHF
TRBV7-3,TRBJ1-5,NA,NA,TGTGCCAGCAGCTCCTTCCCAGGGGCTGGGACTACTAGCAATCAGCCCCAGCATTTT,CASSSFPGAGTTSNQPQHF
TRBV5-1,TRBJ1-6,TRBD1,NA,TGCGCCAGCAGCCTGAAAAACCCCACAGGGGCTAATTCACCCCTCCACTTT,CASSLKNPTGANSPLHF
TRBV2,TRBJ1-4,NA,once,TGTGCCAGCAGGAACCAGGGAGCAACTAATGAAAAACTGTTTTTT,CASRNQGATNEKLFF
TRBV10-1,TRBJ2-1,NA,NA,TGCGCCAGCAGTGAAGAGGGTCTAGACTCCTACAATGAGCAGTTCTTC,CASSEEGLDSYNEQFF
TRBV9,TRBJ2-1,NA,NA,TGTGCCAGCAGCAAGGCGGCGGTTACCCCAGGTGAGCAGTTCTTC,CASSKAAVTPGEQFF